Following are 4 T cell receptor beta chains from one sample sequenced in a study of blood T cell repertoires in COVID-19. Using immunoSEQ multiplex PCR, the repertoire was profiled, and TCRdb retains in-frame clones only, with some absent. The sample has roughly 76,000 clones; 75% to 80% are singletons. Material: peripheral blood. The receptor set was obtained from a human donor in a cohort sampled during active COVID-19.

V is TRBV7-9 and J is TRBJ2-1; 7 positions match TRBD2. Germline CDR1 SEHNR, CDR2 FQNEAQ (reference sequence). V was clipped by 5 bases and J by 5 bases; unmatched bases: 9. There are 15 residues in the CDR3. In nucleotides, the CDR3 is TGTGCCAGCAGCAGGACTAGTTCCGGGAACAATGAGCAGTTCTTC. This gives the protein CASSRTSSGNNEQFF.

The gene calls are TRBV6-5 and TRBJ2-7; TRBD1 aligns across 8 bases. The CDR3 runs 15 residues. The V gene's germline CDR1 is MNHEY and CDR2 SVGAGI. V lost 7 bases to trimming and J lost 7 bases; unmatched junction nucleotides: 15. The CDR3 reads CASTLYSGGKDEQYF. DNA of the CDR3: TGTGCCAGCACCCTGTATTCAGGGGGCAAAGATGAGCAGTACTTC.

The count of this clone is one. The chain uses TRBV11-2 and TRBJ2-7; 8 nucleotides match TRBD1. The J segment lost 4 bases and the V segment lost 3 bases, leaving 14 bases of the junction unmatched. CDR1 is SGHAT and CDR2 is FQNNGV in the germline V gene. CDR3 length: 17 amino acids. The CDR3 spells CASSLRSYDRGKYEQYF. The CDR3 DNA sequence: TGTGCCAGCAGCTTGAGGAGCTATGACAGGGGTAAATACGAGCAGTACTTC.

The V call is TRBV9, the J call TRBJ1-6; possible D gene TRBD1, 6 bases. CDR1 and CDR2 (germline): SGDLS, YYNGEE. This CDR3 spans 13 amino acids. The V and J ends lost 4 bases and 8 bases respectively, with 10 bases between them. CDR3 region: CASSQGLYSPLHF. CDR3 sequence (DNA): TGTGCCAGCAGCCAGGGGCTTTATTCACCCCTCCACTTT.